This T cell receptor beta chain was sequenced during a study of blood T cell repertoires in COVID-19. The germline gives CDR1 SGHNT, CDR2 YYREEE (reference sequence). V was pared by 5 bases and J by 5 bases, with 11 bases between. The CDR3 runs 14 residues. Only in-frame clones appear in the TCRdb table, and some are missing; sequencing was by immunoSEQ multiplex PCR. This table holds some 190,000 clones, 80% to 90% found once. The source material was PBMCs or T cells enriched from blood (not recorded which). V is TRBV5-4 and J is TRBJ1-6; D may be TRBD1 (6 bases). The receptor comes from a woman in her thirties or forties with acute COVID-19. CDR3 DNA: TGTGCCAGCAGAGGGGACACGAATAATTCACCCCTCCACTTT. Its protein is CASRGDTNNSPLHF.